This T cell receptor (beta chain) was identified in a study of blood T cell repertoires in COVID-19. Looking at the study overall: COVID-19 samples from acute and convalescent phases originated in the United States, Italy and Spain. From T cells, B-cell-depleted T cells, or PBMCs came the material, which was cDNA or gDNA.

Profiling relied on immunoSEQ multiplex PCR, and the TCRdb table lists in-frame clones only, not all of them. Altogether about 290,000 clones are present, around four fifths being singletons, with the ten largest covering 4.1%. The germline gives CDR1 MRHNA, CDR2 SNTAGT. The CDR3 has 18 amino acids. J lost 1 base, V lost 6 bases, and 10 bases had no gene match. V usage is TRBV6-4 and J usage is TRBJ2-3, with 13 bases that match TRBD2. Input material: peripheral blood. The source is a woman aged 45 to 65 with active or convalescent COVID-19. CDR3 coding DNA: TGTGCCAGCAGCCCGGGACTAGCGGGAAAAGTGGGCACAGATACGCAGTATTTT. It translates to CASSPGLAGKVGTDTQYF.